The clone carrying this TCR beta chain was seen a few times. The antigen is unknown. Constant-segment primers served in 5'RACE that generated TCR alpha and TCR beta cDNA libraries bearing sample barcodes and UMIs. TCRdb ran MiXCR on the 5' RACE reads and lists one entry per CDR3 protein. Of about 600,000 distinct CDR3 sequences in the sample, roughly 21% were seen once. This entry comes from a study of T-cell memory formation after mild COVID-19. Study-level points and caveats: Pre-infection memory already had some responding clones, implying cross-reactive memory joined.

CDR1 SGHRS and CDR2 YFSETQ come from the germline V gene. The germline V and J ends were trimmed by 1 base and 3 bases, with 10 bases remaining between them. This CDR3 contains 15 residues. What was sequenced was PBMCs or a T cell subset sorted from them (not recorded which). This chain uses TRBV5-1 with TRBJ1-4, with D maybe TRBD1 (5 bases). This sequence originates from an adult woman who had mild COVID-19 (a few samples of this study predate the infection). Cell type and time point are not known. CDR3 DNA sequence: TGCGCCAGCAGCTTGACAGCGGGGGCTAATGAAAAACTGTTTTTT. Protein: CASSLTAGANEKLFF. The variable domain in full, completed from reference TRBV5-1 and TRBJ1-4, reads KAGVTQTPRYLIKTRGQQVTLSCSPISGHRSVSWYQQTPGQGLQFLFEYFSETQRNKGNFPGRFSGRQFSNSRSEMNVSTLELGDSALYLCASSLTAGANEKLFFGSGTQLSVL.